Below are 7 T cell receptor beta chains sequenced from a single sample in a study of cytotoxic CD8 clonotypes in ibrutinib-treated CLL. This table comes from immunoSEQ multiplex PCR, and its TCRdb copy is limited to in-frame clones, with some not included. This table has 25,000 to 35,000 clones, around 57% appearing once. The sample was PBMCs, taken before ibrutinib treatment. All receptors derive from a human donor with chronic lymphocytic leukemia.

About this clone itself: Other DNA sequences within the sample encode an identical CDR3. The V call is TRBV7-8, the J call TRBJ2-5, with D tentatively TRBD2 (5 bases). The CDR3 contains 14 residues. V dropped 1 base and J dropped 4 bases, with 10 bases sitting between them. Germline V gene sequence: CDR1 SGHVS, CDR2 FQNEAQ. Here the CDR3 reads CASSLEVAGETQYF. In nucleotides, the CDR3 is TGTGCCAGCAGCTTAGAGGTTGCGGGAGAGACCCAGTACTTC. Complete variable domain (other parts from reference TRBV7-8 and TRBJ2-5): GAGVSQSPRYKVAKRGQDVALRCDPISGHVSLFWYQQALGQGPEFLTYFQNEAQLDKSGLPSDRFFAERPEGSVSTLKIQRTQQEDSAVYLCASSLEVAGETQYFGPGTRLLVL.

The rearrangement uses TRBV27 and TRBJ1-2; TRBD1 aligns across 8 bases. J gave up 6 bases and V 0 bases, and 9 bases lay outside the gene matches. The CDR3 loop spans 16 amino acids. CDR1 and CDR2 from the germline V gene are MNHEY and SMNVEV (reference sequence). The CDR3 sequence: CASSLSGGGRGHGYTF. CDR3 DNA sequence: TGTGCCAGCAGTTTATCAGGAGGGGGCAGGGGGCATGGCTACACCTTC.

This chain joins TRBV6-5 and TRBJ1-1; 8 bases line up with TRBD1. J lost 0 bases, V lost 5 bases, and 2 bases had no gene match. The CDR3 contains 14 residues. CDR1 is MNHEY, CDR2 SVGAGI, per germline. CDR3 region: CASSRQGMNTEAFF. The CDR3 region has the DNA TGTGCCAGCAGTCGACAGGGGATGAACACTGAAGCTTTCTTT.

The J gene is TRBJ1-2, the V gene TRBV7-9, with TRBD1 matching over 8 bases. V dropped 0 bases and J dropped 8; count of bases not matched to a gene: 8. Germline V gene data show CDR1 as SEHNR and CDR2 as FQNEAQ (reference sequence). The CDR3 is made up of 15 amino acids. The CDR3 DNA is TGTGCCAGCAGCTTAGCGCAGGGGGCTGCAGCGGGCTACACCTTC. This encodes CASSLAQGAAAGYTF.

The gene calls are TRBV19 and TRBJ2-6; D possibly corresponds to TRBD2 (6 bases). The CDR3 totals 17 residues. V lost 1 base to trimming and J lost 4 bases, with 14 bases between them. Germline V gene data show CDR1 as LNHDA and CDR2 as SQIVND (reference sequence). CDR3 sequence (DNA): TGTGCCAGTAGTATAGTTGGTCTAGCGTCCGGGGCCAACGTCCTGACTTTC. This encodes CASSIVGLASGANVLTF.

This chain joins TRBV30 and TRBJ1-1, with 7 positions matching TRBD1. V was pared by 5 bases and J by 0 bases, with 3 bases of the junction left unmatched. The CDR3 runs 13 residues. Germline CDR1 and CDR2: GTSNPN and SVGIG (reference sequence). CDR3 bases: TGTGCCTGGGCGACAGGGATGAACACTGAAGCTTTCTTT. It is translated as CAWATGMNTEAFF.

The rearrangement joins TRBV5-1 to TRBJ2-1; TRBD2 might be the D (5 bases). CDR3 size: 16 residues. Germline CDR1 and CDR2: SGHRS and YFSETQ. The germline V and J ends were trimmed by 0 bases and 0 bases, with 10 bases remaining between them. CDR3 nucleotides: TGCGCCAGCAGCTTGGGTCAGCGGAGCTCCTACAATGAGCAGTTCTTC. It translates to CASSLGQRSSYNEQFF.